This T cell receptor (beta chain) was found in a study of blood T cell repertoires in COVID-19. As for the study in general: Sites across the United States, Italy and Spain contributed samples from acute and convalescent COVID-19. The analysed material was cDNA or gDNA that came from T cells, B-cell-depleted T cells, or PBMCs.

Sequencing was performed with immunoSEQ multiplex PCR; in TCRdb, only in-frame clones are kept and a portion is missing. The data contain about 160,000 clones, roughly 84% of them singletons. This TCR was sampled from a man aged 80 or over with COVID-19, enrolled during active disease. The sequenced material came from peripheral blood.

CDR3 residues: CASSYSSQREAYEQYF. CDR3 bases: TGTGCCAGCAGTTACTCTTCCCAGCGGGAAGCCTACGAGCAGTACTTC. The chain recombines TRBV6-5 with TRBJ2-7; 7 nucleotides line up with TRBD2. Germline trimming cut 0 bases from V and 2 bases from J; bases unmatched to any gene: 7. Germline loops: CDR1 MNHEY, CDR2 SVGAGI. The CDR3 has 16 residues.